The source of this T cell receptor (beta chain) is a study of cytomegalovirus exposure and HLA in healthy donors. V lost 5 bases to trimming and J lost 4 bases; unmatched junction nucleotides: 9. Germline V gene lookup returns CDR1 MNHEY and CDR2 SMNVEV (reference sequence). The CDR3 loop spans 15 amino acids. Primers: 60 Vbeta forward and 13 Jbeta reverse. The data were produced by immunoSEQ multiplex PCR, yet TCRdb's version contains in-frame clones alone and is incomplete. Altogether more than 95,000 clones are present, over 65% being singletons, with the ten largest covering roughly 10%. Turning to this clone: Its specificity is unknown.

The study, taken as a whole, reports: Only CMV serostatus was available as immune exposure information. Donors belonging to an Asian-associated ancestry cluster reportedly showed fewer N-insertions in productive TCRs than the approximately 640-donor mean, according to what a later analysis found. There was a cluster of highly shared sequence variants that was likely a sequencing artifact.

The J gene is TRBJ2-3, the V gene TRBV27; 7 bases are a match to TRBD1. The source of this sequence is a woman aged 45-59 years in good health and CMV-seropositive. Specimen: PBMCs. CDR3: CASSLQTGRADTQYF. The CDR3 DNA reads TGTGCCAGCAGTCTCCAGACAGGGCGGGCAGATACGCAGTATTTT.